Following are 9 T cell receptor beta chains from one sample sequenced in a study of cytomegalovirus exposure and HLA in healthy donors. Primers: 60 Vbeta forward and 13 Jbeta reverse. TCRdb keeps only in-frame clones here, not all; method: immunoSEQ multiplex PCR. The sample shows about 140,000 clones, 70% to 80% of them seen only once. Sequencing used PBMCs. The origin of the receptors is a woman in her forties or fifties in good health and CMV-seronegative.

About this clone itself: The junction departs from the called germline gene at one end, perhaps through a read error. V and J are TRBV5-4 and TRBJ2-7; D possibly corresponds to TRBD1 (6 bases). CDR1 is SGHNT, CDR2 YYREEE, per germline (reference sequence). The CDR3 sequence is 16 residues long. CDR3 protein: CASSLGDRGTSHEQYF. CDR3 nucleotides: TGTGCCAGCAGCTTGGGGGATAGGGGGACCTCCCACGAGCAGTACTTC.

This rearrangement joins TRBV2 to TRBJ1-2; D uncertain. Trimming took 7 bases from V and 4 from J, leaving 10 bases between them. CDR3 length: 12 amino acids. The V gene's germline CDR1 is SNHLY and CDR2 FYNNEI. CDR3 coding DNA: TGTGCCAGCAAAGGGAGTTTCTATGGCTACACCTTC. Translation gives CASKGSFYGYTF.

Only a few counts were recorded for this clone. This chain connects TRBV6-1 to TRBJ1-6; 7 nucleotides match TRBD1. The V segment lost 5 bases and the J segment 6 bases; nucleotides outside the gene matches: 7. CDR3 length: 15 amino acids. Germline V lookup: CDR1 MNHNS, CDR2 SASEGT. The chain's CDR3 is CASSRQEGANSPLHF. The CDR3 region has the DNA TGTGCCAGCAGTCGACAGGAGGGGGCTAATTCACCCCTCCACTTT.

The chain employs TRBV7-6 and TRBJ2-7; D perhaps matches TRBD1 (6 bases). The CDR3 is 14 residues long. V lost 1 base and J lost 3, with 10 bases in between. Germline V gene lookup returns CDR1 SGHVS and CDR2 FNYEAQ. The CDR3 reads CASSLGQDNYEQYF. CDR3 nucleotides: TGTGCCAGCAGCTTAGGACAGGACAACTACGAGCAGTACTTC.

V is TRBV5-8 and J is TRBJ2-3; no definite D call. Germline loops: CDR1 SGHTS, CDR2 YDEGEE. CDR3 length equals 15 residues. Trimming shortened V by 0 bases and J by 2 bases, and 10 bases separated the two germline ends. The CDR3, as DNA: TGTGCCAGCAGCTTGGTCGACTGGTACACAGATACGCAGTATTTT. Amino acid sequence: CASSLVDWYTDTQYF.

The chain links TRBV7-6 to TRBJ1-6; D is perhaps TRBD1 (6 bases). Trimming took off 5 bases at V and 5 bases at J, with 16 bases between the two ends. The CDR3 has 16 residues. Germline assignment: CDR1 SGHVS and CDR2 FNYEAQ. The chain's CDR3 is CASSLAQGRNNSPLHF. DNA of the CDR3: TGTGCCAGCAGCCTCGCCCAGGGGCGAAATAATTCACCCCTCCACTTT.

The gene calls are TRBV7-6 and TRBJ2-7; 9 nucleotides agree with TRBD1. The germline V gene has CDR1 SGHVS and CDR2 FNYEAQ. This CDR3 is 16 amino acids long. After removal of 5 bases from V and 1 base from J, the junction contained 9 bases not matched to a gene. The CDR3 bases are TGTGCCAGCAGCGCAATGGGACAGGGCGGGTCCTACGAGCAGTACTTC. Protein sequence: CASSAMGQGGSYEQYF.

V usage is TRBV9 and J usage is TRBJ2-2, with D possibly being TRBD1 (5 bases). With 4 bases removed from V and 2 bases from J, the gap between germline ends came to 15 bases. Germline lookup yields CDR1 SGDLS and CDR2 YYNGEE. The CDR3 is made up of 16 amino acids. The CDR3 DNA sequence: TGTGCCAGCAGCCCCCAGGGTTGGGTTAACACCGGGGAGCTGTTTTTT. It translates to CASSPQGWVNTGELFF.

The sample holds one count of this clone. This rearrangement joins TRBV7-2 to TRBJ2-1; TRBD2 matches at 7 bases. The CDR3 is made up of 17 amino acids. Unmatched junction bases numbered 16, after V lost 5 bases and J lost 6 bases. Germline V CDR1 and CDR2: SGHTA, FQGNSA. The CDR3 DNA is TGTGCCAGCAGCACGGGGGGTGGGCCGATGCGGTTCAATGAGCAGTTCTTC. This sequence encodes CASSTGGGPMRFNEQFF. Based on the CDR3 plus reference TRBV7-2 and TRBJ2-1, the full variable domain is GAGVSQSPSNKVTEKGKDVELRCDPISGHTALYWYRQSLGQGLEFLIYFQGNSAPDKSGLPSDRFSAERTGGSVSTLTIQRTQQEDSAVYLCASSTGGGPMRFNEQFFGPGTRLTVL.